This TCR beta chain was profiled in a study of technical replicates of blood from a handful of donors. With 0 bases removed from V and 2 bases from J, the gap between germline ends came to 7 bases. This CDR3 has 14 amino acids. CDR1 is SGDLS and CDR2 is YYNGEE in the germline V gene. Sequencing was performed with immunoSEQ multiplex PCR; in TCRdb, only in-frame clones are kept and a portion is missing. The sample holds under 70,000 clones, 92% seen once. V gene TRBV9 combines with J gene TRBJ2-3, with no clear D. The sequenced sample was T cells isolated from PBMCs. The clonotype was recovered from a human donor in good health. The CDR3 reads CASSVATLTDTQYF. CDR3 nucleotide sequence: TGTGCCAGCAGCGTAGCTACGCTCACAGATACGCAGTATTTT.